A selection of T cell receptor beta chains follows, all from one sample in a study of identical twins. MiXCR, run by TCRdb on the 5' RACE reads, gives a single entry per CDR3 protein. This table has 200,000 to 300,000 distinct CDR3 sequences, roughly 7% appearing once. The sample was also linked to a second study, of yellow fever vaccine responses in identical twins.

What was sequenced was memory (CD45RO+) T cells sorted from blood. Receptors were obtained from a woman younger than 35 in good health. The CDR3 runs from the conserved cysteine through the conserved F or W. The order of the fields is V gene, J gene, CDR3 protein.

V gene: TRBV6-1
J gene: TRBJ2-2
CDR3 protein: CASSGLAGGPNTGELFF

V gene: TRBV5-6
J gene: TRBJ1-1
CDR3 protein: CASSYGFDTEAFF

V gene: TRBV5-1
J gene: TRBJ1-1
CDR3 protein: CASSILQGNTEAFF

V gene: TRBV7-6
J gene: TRBJ2-7
CDR3 protein: CASSFKYFGQAGHEQYF

V gene: TRBV20-1
J gene: TRBJ2-2
CDR3 protein: CSARRGRELFF

V gene: TRBV27
J gene: TRBJ2-7
CDR3 protein: CASSLSPGALTEQYF

V gene: TRBV7-8
J gene: TRBJ1-6
CDR3 protein: CASSRDRLQGGSPLHF

V gene: TRBV6-1
J gene: TRBJ2-1
CDR3 protein: CASNLYNEQFF

V gene: TRBV5-1
J gene: TRBJ1-6
CDR3 protein: CASRQGGPISPLHF

V gene: TRBV7-3
J gene: TRBJ1-1
CDR3 protein: CASSRLGVGTEAFF

V gene: TRBV7-2
J gene: TRBJ2-7
CDR3 protein: CASSRRRTGANYEQYF